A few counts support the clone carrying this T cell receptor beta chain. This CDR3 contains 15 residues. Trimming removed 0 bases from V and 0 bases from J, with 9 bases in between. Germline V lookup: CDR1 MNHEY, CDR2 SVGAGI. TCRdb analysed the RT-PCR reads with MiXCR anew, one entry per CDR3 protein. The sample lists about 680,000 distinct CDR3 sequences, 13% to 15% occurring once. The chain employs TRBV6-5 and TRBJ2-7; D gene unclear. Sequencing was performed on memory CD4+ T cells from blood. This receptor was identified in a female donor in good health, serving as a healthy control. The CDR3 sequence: CASSYSPGPSYEQYF. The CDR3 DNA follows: TGTGCCAGCAGTTACTCGCCCGGCCCCTCCTACGAGCAGTACTTC.